This T cell receptor (beta chain) was sequenced in a study of graft-versus-host responses after intestinal transplantation. In the study overall: All recipients got anti-thymocyte globulin induction, then tacrolimus and steroids for about 3 years. General study findings and limits: GvH clones occurred in recipient marrow; some first appeared in ileum or blood. Early post-transplant declines in HvG were associated with peak levels of circulating GvH clones.

The repertoire was sequenced with immunoSEQ multiplex PCR; TCRdb's copy has only in-frame clones and lacks some. The table records about 92,000 clones, 80% to 95% of them present only once. The CDR3 contains 13 residues. From germline, CDR1 is SGHDT and CDR2 YYEEEE. Trimming stripped 10 bases from V and 0 bases from J, with 11 bases between. This clone was observed a few times. Its matching antigen is unknown. Sequencing was performed on unstimulated CD8+ T cells sorted from spleen or lymph node cells, taken before intestinal transplant. The chain carries TRBV5-6 and TRBJ1-3; D ambiguous. This receptor was taken from a human donor who received an intestinal transplant. CDR3 coding DNA: TGTGCCTCCACCAGTCTCTCTGGAAACACCATATATTTT. Translated, it gives CASTSLSGNTIYF.